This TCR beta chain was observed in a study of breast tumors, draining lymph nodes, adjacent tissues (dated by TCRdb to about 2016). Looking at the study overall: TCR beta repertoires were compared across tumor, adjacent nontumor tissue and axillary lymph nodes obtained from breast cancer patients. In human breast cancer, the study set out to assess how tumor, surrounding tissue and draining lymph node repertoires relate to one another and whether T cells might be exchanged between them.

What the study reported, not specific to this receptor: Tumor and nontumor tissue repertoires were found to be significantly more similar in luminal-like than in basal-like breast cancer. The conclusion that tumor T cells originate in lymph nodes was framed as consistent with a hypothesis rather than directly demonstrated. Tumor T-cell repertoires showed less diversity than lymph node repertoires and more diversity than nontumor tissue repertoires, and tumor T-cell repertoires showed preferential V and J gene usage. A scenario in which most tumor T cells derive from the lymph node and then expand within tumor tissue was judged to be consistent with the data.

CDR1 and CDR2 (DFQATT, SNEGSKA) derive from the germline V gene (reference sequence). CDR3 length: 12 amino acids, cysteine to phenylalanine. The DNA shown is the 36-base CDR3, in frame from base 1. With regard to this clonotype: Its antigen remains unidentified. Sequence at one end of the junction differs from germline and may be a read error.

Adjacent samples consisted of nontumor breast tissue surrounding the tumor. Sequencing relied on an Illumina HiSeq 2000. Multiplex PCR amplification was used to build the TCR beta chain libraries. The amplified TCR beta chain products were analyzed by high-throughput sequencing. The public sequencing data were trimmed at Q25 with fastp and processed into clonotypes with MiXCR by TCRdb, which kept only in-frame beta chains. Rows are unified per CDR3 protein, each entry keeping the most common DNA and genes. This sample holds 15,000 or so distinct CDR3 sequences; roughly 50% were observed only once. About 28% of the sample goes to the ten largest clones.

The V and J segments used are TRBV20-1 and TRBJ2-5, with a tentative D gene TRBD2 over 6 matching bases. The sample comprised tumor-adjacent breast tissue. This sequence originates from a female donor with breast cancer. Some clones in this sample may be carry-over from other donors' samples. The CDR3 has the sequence CSASLARETPYF. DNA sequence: TGCAGTGCTAGCCTAGCGAGGGAGACCCCGTACTTC.